Sequencing of this T cell receptor beta chain was carried out in a study of T cells of healthy individuals. V lost 0 bases and J lost 8, with 7 bases in between. The CDR3 has 12 residues. Looked up from germline, CDR1 is DFQATT and CDR2 is SNEGSKA (reference sequence). TCRdb reprocessed the 5' RACE reads via MiXCR and lists one record per CDR3 protein. The table has 60,000 to 80,000 distinct CDR3 sequences, 16% seen once. This clonotype was observed a handful of times. The clonotype comes from a human donor in good health. The chain recombines TRBV20-1 with TRBJ1-4; the D is unclear. CDR3 nucleotides: TGCAGTGCTAGAGAACTAGCGGAAAAACTGTTTTTT. Encoded protein: CSARELAEKLFF.